Shown below are 29 T cell receptor beta chains from a single sample sequenced in a study of T cell changes during pregnancy in multiple sclerosis. Measured with immunoSEQ multiplex PCR; TCRdb has only the in-frame clones, and not every one. This table holds roughly 40,000 clones, about 90% found once. Sequenced material: CD4+ T cells from peripheral blood mononuclear cells, taken before pregnancy. These receptors originate from a female donor with multiple sclerosis, enrolled in a pregnancy study.

The V gene is TRBV9, the J gene TRBJ1-1; D is uncertain. In germline, CDR1 is SGDLS, CDR2 YYNGEE. The ends were cut back, 2 bases at V and 0 bases at J, with 5 bases in the middle. The CDR3 is made up of 13 amino acids. The CDR3: CASSVSLNTEAFF. The CDR3 nucleotides read TGTGCCAGCAGCGTGAGTCTGAACACTGAAGCTTTCTTT.

The J gene is TRBJ2-1, the V gene TRBV7-2; D unresolved. This CDR3 comprises 15 residues. V lost 5 bases and J 0 bases, leaving 11 bases between the germline ends. Per the germline V gene, CDR1 is SGHTA and CDR2 is FQGNSA. The CDR3 DNA is TGTGCCAGCAGCACCGATCCCAGCTCCTACAATGAGCAGTTCTTC. Translation: CASSTDPSSYNEQFF.

CDR3 protein: CASSWGSGGPGNTIYF. CDR3 nucleotides: TGTGCCAGCAGCTGGGGATCGGGGGGGCCTGGAAACACCATATATTTT. The rearrangement uses TRBV11-2 and TRBJ1-3, with D tentatively TRBD1 (6 bases). The germline V gene has CDR1 SGHAT and CDR2 FQNNGV. V lost 4 bases, J lost 2 bases, and 15 bases lay in between. The length of the CDR3 is 16 residues.

This clone has a single count. This sequence joins TRBV5-4 and TRBJ2-1; TRBD2 aligns across 10 bases. Per germline, CDR1 SGHNT and CDR2 YYREEE (reference sequence). The J segment lost 9 bases and the V segment lost 1 base, leaving 4 bases of the junction unmatched. This CDR3 contains 14 residues. This chain's CDR3 is CASSLLAGGGEQFF. The CDR3 region has the DNA TGTGCCAGCAGCTTGTTAGCGGGAGGAGGTGAGCAGTTCTTC.

This clone was picked up one time. V and J are TRBV6-1 and TRBJ2-1; TRBD2 agrees at 8 bases. Trimming cost V 2 bases and J 3 bases; bases outside gene matches: 3. Germline CDR1 is MNHNS and CDR2 is SASEGT. The CDR3 extends over 15 amino acids. CDR3 DNA: TGTGCCAGCAGTGAAAGCGGGAGTATCTACAATGAGCAGTTCTTC. Translation gives CASSESGSIYNEQFF.

V and J are TRBV18 and TRBJ2-1, with 8 positions matching TRBD2. Germline loops: CDR1 KGHSH, CDR2 LQKENI. The CDR3 runs 13 residues. V was clipped by 3 bases and J by 6 bases; unmatched bases: 1. CDR3 region: CASSPGTSNEQFF. CDR3 sequence (DNA): TGTGCCAGCTCACCCGGGACTAGCAATGAGCAGTTCTTC.

The table lists this clone with a count of one. This chain links TRBV27 with TRBJ2-1; 7 bases match TRBD2. With V trimmed by 3 bases and J by 7 bases, 3 bases remained unmatched. In germline, CDR1 is MNHEY, CDR2 SMNVEV (reference sequence). This CDR3 is built from 13 residues. The chain's CDR3 is CASSLYGGNEQFF. CDR3 nucleotide sequence: TGTGCCAGCAGTTTGTACGGGGGGAATGAGCAGTTCTTC.

The chain links TRBV11-2 to TRBJ2-1; D possibly corresponds to TRBD1 (6 bases). Germline-derived CDR1 and CDR2 are SGHAT and FQNNGV. This CDR3 is built from 15 residues. V was cut by 1 base and J by 2 bases, with 9 bases left in between. CDR3 residues: CASSLAQGPYNEQFF. The DNA for the CDR3 is TGTGCCAGCAGCTTAGCACAGGGCCCCTACAATGAGCAGTTCTTC.

The chain is built from TRBV28 and TRBJ2-5; 7 bases map to TRBD1. V dropped 2 bases and J dropped 4; count of bases not matched to a gene: 7. The CDR3 sequence is 15 residues long. Germline values: CDR1 MDHEN, CDR2 SYDVKM. CDR3 in amino acids: CASSLPGGTRETQYF. Written as DNA, the CDR3 is TGTGCCAGCAGTTTACCAGGGGGAACCCGAGAGACCCAGTACTTC. Based on the CDR3 plus reference TRBV28 and TRBJ2-5, the full variable domain is DVKVTQSSRYLVKRTGEKVFLECVQDMDHENMFWYRQDPGLGLRLIYFSYDVKMKEKGDIPEGYSVSREKKERFSLILESASTNQTSMYLCASSLPGGTRETQYFGPGTRLLVL.

This chain uses TRBV6-5 with TRBJ2-1; TRBD2 agrees at 8 bases. With V trimmed by 4 bases and J by 7 bases, 9 bases remained unmatched. From germline, CDR1 is MNHEY and CDR2 SVGAGI. The CDR3 has 15 amino acids. CDR3 in amino acids: CASSSSGRPGNEQFF. In DNA form, the CDR3 reads TGTGCCAGCAGTTCTAGCGGGCGCCCCGGGAATGAGCAGTTCTTC.

This chain connects TRBV19 to TRBJ1-5; D is unresolved. Trimming removed 4 bases at V and 6 bases at J, with 10 bases between. This CDR3 is 13 amino acids long. Germline V CDR1 and CDR2: LNHDA, SQIVND (reference sequence). The DNA of the CDR3 is TGTGCCAGTAGTACTCAACGGAGTCAGCCCCAGCATTTT. Amino acid sequence: CASSTQRSQPQHF.

This sequence joins TRBV19 and TRBJ2-1; 9 bases are a match to TRBD1. Germline-derived CDR1 and CDR2 are LNHDA and SQIVND (reference sequence). J lost 10 bases, V lost 1 base, and 14 bases had no gene match. The CDR3 is 17 residues long. This chain's CDR3 is CASSIVTGGVGSWEQFF. DNA for the CDR3: TGTGCCAGTAGTATAGTCACAGGGGGCGTGGGGAGCTGGGAGCAGTTCTTC.

CDR3 sequence: CATSGQGTGELFF. Here the CDR3 DNA reads TGCGCCACCTCCGGACAGGGTACCGGGGAGCTGTTTTTT. The chain combines TRBV5-1 with TRBJ2-2, with 8 bases that match TRBD1. CDR3 length equals 13 residues. J was trimmed by 5 bases and V by 9 bases; bases with no gene match: 6. CDR1 and CDR2 from the germline V gene are SGHRS and YFSETQ.

The rearrangement links TRBV6-1 to TRBJ1-3; possible D gene TRBD1, 6 bases. The germline CDR1 and CDR2 sequences are MNHNS and SASEGT. Trimming took 7 bases from V and 3 from J, leaving 13 bases between them. This CDR3 comprises 14 residues. The CDR3, as DNA: TGTGCCAGCATGAGGGGGAATGATGGAAACACCATATATTTT. Translated: CASMRGNDGNTIYF.

The chain joins TRBV9 to TRBJ2-2, with D possibly matching TRBD2 (6 bases). The CDR3 runs to 16 residues. Trimming cost V 4 bases and J 3 bases, with 16 bases left between them. Germline V CDR1 and CDR2: SGDLS, YYNGEE. CDR3 sequence reads: CASSSTGLLDTGELFF. CDR3 sequence (DNA): TGTGCCAGCAGCTCCACGGGACTTTTAGACACCGGGGAGCTGTTTTTT.

The chain carries TRBV27 and TRBJ2-7, with D hard to call. The germline V and J ends were trimmed by 6 bases and 5 bases, with 14 bases remaining between them. Germline V lookup: CDR1 MNHEY, CDR2 SMNVEV (reference sequence). The CDR3 totals 13 residues. The chain's CDR3 is CASRTTVRNEQYF. In nucleotides, the CDR3 is TGTGCCAGCAGAACGACTGTCCGGAACGAGCAGTACTTC.

J is TRBJ1-5 and V is TRBV2, with a tentative D call TRBD1 (5 bases). Between the trimmed V and J ends, which lost 2 bases and 7 bases, there was a span of 12 bases. The length of the CDR3 is 14 residues. Germline assignment: CDR1 SNHLY and CDR2 FYNNEI. In DNA form, the CDR3 reads TGTGCCAGCAGTGAAAGGTCAGGGAGGCAGCCCCAGCATTTT. It is translated as CASSERSGRQPQHF.

The V and J genes are TRBV19 and TRBJ2-1, with a weak D call TRBD2 (6 bases). Germline lookup yields CDR1 LNHDA and CDR2 SQIVND (reference sequence). Trimming cost V 6 bases and J 3 bases, with 21 bases left between them. The CDR3 is 17 residues long. The CDR3 DNA reads TGTGCCAGTAGACGGGGAGGTACCCAGCGTAGCTACAATGAGCAGTTCTTC. Its translation is CASRRGGTQRSYNEQFF.

The chain recombines TRBV7-9 with TRBJ1-5; no reliable D call. Germline assignment: CDR1 SEHNR and CDR2 FQNEAQ (reference sequence). Trimming stripped 2 bases from V and 0 bases from J, with 17 bases between. The CDR3 is 18 amino acids. The CDR3 DNA reads as TGTGCCAGCAGCTTACCCGAGTTGGGCCAATATAGCAATCAGCCCCAGCATTTT. It specifies CASSLPELGQYSNQPQHF.

This chain links TRBV5-6 with TRBJ2-2; tentative D call: TRBD2 (5 bases). The CDR3 has 16 amino acids. CDR1 is SGHDT, CDR2 YYEEEE, per germline. V was pared by 0 bases and J by 3 bases, with 12 bases between. The DNA of the CDR3 is TGTGCCAGCAGCTTGGAGGGAGTGAGGGACACCGGGGAGCTGTTTTTT. Translated, it gives CASSLEGVRDTGELFF.

The J gene is TRBJ2-2, the V gene TRBV7-6, with TRBD1 identical over 8 bases. This CDR3 is 15 amino acids long. Germline assignment: CDR1 SGHVS and CDR2 FNYEAQ. J lost 4 bases, V lost 4 bases, and 5 bases had no gene match. CDR3 nucleotides: TGTGCCAGCAGCTCCCGGACAGGGATCACCGGGGAGCTGTTTTTT. Translated, it gives CASSSRTGITGELFF.

The rearrangement uses TRBV11-2 and TRBJ2-7; maybe TRBD1 (5 bases). V was trimmed by 2 bases and J by 6 bases, leaving 11 bases between them. The CDR3 sequence is 13 residues long. The germline V gene encodes CDR1 SGHAT and CDR2 FQNNGV. CDR3 region: CASSLSMGPEQYF. The CDR3 DNA reads as TGTGCCAGCAGCTTAAGTATGGGGCCCGAGCAGTACTTC.

This chain joins TRBV4-3 and TRBJ2-1; D not certain. Germline V gene lookup returns CDR1 LGHNA and CDR2 YSLEER. The CDR3 contains 15 residues. Trimming removed 0 bases from V and 0 bases from J, with 6 bases in between. CDR3 protein: CASSQDASSYNEQFF. The CDR3 nucleotides are TGCGCCAGCAGCCAAGATGCGAGCTCCTACAATGAGCAGTTCTTC.

The CDR3 reads CASSSGQGREQFF. CDR3 sequence (DNA): TGTGCCAGTAGTTCAGGACAGGGACGGGAGCAGTTCTTC. This rearrangement joins TRBV19 to TRBJ2-1; 8 bases match TRBD1. Germline V lookup: CDR1 LNHDA, CDR2 SQIVND (reference sequence). CDR3 length equals 13 residues. V lost 5 bases, J lost 10 bases, and 7 bases stayed unmatched. Looking up the rest from reference TRBV19 and TRBJ2-1 gives the full variable domain: DGGITQSPKYLFRKEGQNVTLSCEQNLNHDAMYWYRQDPGQGLRLIYYSQIVNDFQKGDIAEGYSVSREKKESFPLTVTSAQKNPTAFYLCASSSGQGREQFFGPGTRLTVL.

The V and J genes are TRBV7-2 and TRBJ2-7, with D unclear. Trimming cost V 4 bases and J 3 bases, with 13 bases left between them. Germline V gene sequence: CDR1 SGHTA, CDR2 FQGNSA. The CDR3 is made up of 14 amino acids. The CDR3 region has the DNA TGTGCCAGCAGCTCCAGGATGATGGGCTACGAGCAGTACTTC. This translates into CASSSRMMGYEQYF.

The CDR3 DNA is TGCAGCGTTGAAGTGTGGCAGGGCGGGGGTGGCTACACCTTC. This codes for CSVEVWQGGGGYTF. V usage is TRBV29-1 and J usage is TRBJ1-2, with D maybe TRBD1 (5 bases). CDR3 length: 14 amino acids. Germline V CDR1 and CDR2: SQVTM, ANQGSEA. The V gene lost 1 base and the J gene lost 7 bases, with 16 bases spanning the gap.

The V gene is TRBV2, the J gene TRBJ2-2; a weak D match, TRBD2 (5 bases). In germline, CDR1 is SNHLY, CDR2 FYNNEI. V lost 3 bases to trimming and J lost 3 bases, with 11 bases between them. CDR3 size: 15 residues. CDR3 region: CASSDLSVHTGELFF. DNA for the CDR3: TGTGCCAGCAGTGATCTTAGCGTCCACACCGGGGAGCTGTTTTTT.

Remarks on this clone: A read error may account for a junction end that differs from germline. The chain joins TRBV5-6 to TRBJ2-1; a possible D gene is TRBD1 (7 bases). Germline CDR1 reads SGHDT; CDR2 reads YYEEEE. The CDR3 has 15 amino acids. The CDR3 is CASRLEGASYNEQFF. The DNA of the CDR3 is TGTGCCAGCAGATTGGAGGGGGCGTCCTACAATGAGCAGTTCTTC.

The chain uses TRBV7-2 and TRBJ2-1, with TRBD2 matching over 9 bases. Trimming removed 0 bases from V and 9 bases from J; junction bases left unmatched: 6. This CDR3 has 15 residues. Germline CDR1 reads SGHTA; CDR2 reads FQGNSA. The CDR3 DNA reads TGTGCCAGCAGCTTAGCTGGGACTAGCAGGGGTGAGCAGTTCTTC. Translation: CASSLAGTSRGEQFF.